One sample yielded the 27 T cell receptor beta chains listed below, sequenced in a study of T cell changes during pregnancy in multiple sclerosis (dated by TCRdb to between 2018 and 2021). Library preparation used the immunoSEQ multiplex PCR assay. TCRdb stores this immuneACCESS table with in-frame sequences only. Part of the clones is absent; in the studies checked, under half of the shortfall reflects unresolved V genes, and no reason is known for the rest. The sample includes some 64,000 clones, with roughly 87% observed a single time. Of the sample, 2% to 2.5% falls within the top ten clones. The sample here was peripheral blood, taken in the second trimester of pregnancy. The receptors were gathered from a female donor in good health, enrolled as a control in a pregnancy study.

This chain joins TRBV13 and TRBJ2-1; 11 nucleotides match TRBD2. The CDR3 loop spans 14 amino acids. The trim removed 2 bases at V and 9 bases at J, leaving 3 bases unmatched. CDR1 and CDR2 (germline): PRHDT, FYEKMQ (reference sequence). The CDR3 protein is CASSLLLAGVEQFF. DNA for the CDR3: TGTGCCAGCAGCTTACTACTAGCGGGGGTTGAGCAGTTCTTC.

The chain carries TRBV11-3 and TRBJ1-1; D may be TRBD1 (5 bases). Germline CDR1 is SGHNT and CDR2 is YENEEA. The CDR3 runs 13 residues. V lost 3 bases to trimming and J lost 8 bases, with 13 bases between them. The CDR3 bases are TGTGCCAGCAGCTTTGACAGCTACGGGGAAGCTTTCTTT. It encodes CASSFDSYGEAFF.

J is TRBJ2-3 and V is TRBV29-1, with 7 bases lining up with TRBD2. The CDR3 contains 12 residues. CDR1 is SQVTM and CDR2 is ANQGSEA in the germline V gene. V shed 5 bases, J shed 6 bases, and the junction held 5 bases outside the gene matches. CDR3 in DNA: TGCAGCGTTATGCCCGGGGGGGATACGCAGTATTTT. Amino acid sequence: CSVMPGGDTQYF.

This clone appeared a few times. CDR3 DNA sequence: TGTGCCAGCAGCTCCCATGGAGGGCGAGAAAAACTGTTTTTT. Its protein product is CASSSHGGREKLFF. The chain joins TRBV7-2 to TRBJ1-4; no definite D call. V lost 4 bases to trimming and J lost 8 bases, with 14 bases between them. This CDR3 has 14 amino acids. Germline CDR1 reads SGHTA; CDR2 reads FQGNSA.

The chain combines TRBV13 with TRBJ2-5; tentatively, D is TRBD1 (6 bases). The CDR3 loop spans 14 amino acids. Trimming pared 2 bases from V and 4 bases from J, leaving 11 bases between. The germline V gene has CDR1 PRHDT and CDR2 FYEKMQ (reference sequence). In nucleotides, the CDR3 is TGTGCCAGCAGCTTAAACAGGGAGCTAGAGACCCAGTACTTC. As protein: CASSLNRELETQYF. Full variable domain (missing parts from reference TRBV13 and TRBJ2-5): AAGVIQSPRHLIKEKRETATLKCYPIPRHDTVYWYQQGPGQDPQFLISFYEKMQSDKGSIPDRFSAQQFSDYHSELNMSSLELGDSALYFCASSLNRELETQYFGPGTRLLVL.

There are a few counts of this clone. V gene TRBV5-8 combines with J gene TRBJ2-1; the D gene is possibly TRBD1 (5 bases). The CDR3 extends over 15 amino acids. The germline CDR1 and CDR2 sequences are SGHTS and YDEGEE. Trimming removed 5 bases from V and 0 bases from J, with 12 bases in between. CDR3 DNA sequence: TGTGCCAGCAGTTCAGGGCGTAGCTCCTACAATGAGCAGTTCTTC. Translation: CASSSGRSSYNEQFF.

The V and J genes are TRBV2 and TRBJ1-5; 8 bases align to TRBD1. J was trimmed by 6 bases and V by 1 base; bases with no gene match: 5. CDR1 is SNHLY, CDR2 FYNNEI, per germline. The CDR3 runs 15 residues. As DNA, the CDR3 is TGTGCCAGCAGTGAAGGGACAGGGTTTGCTCAGCCCCAGCATTTT. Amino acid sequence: CASSEGTGFAQPQHF.

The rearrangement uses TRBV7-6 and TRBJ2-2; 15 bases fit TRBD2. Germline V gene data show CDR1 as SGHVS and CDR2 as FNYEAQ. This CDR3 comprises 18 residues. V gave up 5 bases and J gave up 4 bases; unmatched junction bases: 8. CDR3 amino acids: CASSQGLAGGPGTGELFF. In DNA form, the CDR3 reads TGTGCCAGCAGCCAAGGACTAGCGGGAGGGCCCGGCACCGGGGAGCTGTTTTTT.

CDR3 loop: CASSLGTQGNWLSTDTQYF. The CDR3 DNA reads TGTGCCAGCAGCTTAGGGACCCAGGGGAACTGGCTCTCCACAGATACGCAGTATTTT. The J gene is TRBJ2-3, the V gene TRBV7-8, with a tentative D call TRBD1 (6 bases). Germline V gives CDR1 SGHVS, CDR2 FQNEAQ. V was trimmed by 1 base and J by 2 bases, leaving 22 bases between them. The CDR3 consists of 19 residues. Together with reference TRBV7-8 and TRBJ2-3, the CDR3 gives the full variable domain: GAGVSQSPRYKVAKRGQDVALRCDPISGHVSLFWYQQALGQGPEFLTYFQNEAQLDKSGLPSDRFFAERPEGSVSTLKIQRTQQEDSAVYLCASSLGTQGNWLSTDTQYFGPGTRLTVL.

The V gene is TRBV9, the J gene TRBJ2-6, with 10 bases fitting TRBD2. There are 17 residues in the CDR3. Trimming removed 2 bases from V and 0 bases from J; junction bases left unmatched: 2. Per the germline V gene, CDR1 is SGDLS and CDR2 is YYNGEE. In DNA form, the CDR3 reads TGTGCCAGCAGCGTGGGACTAGCGAACTCTGGGGCCAACGTCCTGACTTTC. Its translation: CASSVGLANSGANVLTF. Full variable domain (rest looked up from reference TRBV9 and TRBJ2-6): DSGVTQTPKHLITATGQRVTLRCSPRSGDLSVYWYQQSLDQGLQFLIQYYNGEERAKGNILERFSAQQFPDLHSELNLSSLELGDSALYFCASSVGLANSGANVLTFGAGSRLTVL.

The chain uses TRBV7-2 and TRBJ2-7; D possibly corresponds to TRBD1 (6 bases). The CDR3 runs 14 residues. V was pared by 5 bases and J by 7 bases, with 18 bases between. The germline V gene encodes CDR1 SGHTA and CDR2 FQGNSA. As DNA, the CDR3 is TGTGCCAGCAGCCACCACACCAGGGGCCGGGAGCAGTACTTC. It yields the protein CASSHHTRGREQYF.

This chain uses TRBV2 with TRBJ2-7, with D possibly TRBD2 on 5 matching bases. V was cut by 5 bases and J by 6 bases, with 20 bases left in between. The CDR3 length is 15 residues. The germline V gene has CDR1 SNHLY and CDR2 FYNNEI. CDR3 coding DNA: TGTGCCAGCAGTCCGGGCCAAAGAGGGTATGGCGAGCAGTACTTC. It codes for CASSPGQRGYGEQYF.

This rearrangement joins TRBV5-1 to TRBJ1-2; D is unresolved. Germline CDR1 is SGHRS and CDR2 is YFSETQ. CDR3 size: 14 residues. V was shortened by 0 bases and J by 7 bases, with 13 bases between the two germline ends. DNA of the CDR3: TGCGCCAGCAGCTTGGAATTGGCCGGGGTTGGCTACACCTTC. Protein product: CASSLELAGVGYTF.

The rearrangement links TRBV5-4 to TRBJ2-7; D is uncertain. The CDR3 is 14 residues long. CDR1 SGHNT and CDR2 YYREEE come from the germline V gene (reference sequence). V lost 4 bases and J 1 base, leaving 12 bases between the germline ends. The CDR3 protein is CASSPSLTSYEQYF. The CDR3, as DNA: TGTGCCAGCAGCCCGTCTTTGACATCCTACGAGCAGTACTTC. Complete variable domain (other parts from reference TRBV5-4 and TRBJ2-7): ETGVTQSPTHLIKTRGQQVTLRCSSQSGHNTVSWYQQALGQGPQFIFQYYREEENGRGNFPPRFSGLQFPNYSSELNVNALELDDSALYLCASSPSLTSYEQYFGPGTRLTVT.

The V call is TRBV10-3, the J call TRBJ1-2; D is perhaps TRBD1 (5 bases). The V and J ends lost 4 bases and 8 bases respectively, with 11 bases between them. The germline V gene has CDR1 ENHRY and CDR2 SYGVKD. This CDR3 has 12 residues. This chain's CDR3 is CAISGQGIGYTF. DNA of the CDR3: TGTGCCATCAGTGGGCAGGGTATCGGCTACACCTTC.

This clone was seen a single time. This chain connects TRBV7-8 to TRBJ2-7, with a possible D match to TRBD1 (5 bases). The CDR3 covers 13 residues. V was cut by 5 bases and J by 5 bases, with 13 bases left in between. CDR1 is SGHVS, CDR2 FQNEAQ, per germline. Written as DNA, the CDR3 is TGTGCCAGCAGCCTCAGGACAATCCACGAGCAGTACTTC. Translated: CASSLRTIHEQYF.

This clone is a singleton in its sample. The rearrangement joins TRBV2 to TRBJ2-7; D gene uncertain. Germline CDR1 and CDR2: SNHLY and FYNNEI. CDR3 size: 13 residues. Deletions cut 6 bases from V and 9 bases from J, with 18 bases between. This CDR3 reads CASSGSRSPGQYF. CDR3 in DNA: TGTGCCAGCAGCGGGTCTAGGTCTCCGGGGCAGTACTTC.

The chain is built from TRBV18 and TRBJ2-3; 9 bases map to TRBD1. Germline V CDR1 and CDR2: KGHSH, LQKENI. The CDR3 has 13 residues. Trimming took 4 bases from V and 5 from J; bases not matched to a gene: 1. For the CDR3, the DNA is TGTGCCAGCTCACGACAGGGGGTAGATACGCAGTATTTT. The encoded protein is CASSRQGVDTQYF.

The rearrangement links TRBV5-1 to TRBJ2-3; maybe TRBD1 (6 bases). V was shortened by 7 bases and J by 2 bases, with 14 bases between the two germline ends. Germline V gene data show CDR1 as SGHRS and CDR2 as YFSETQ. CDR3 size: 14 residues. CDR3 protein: CASEAGAVTDTQYF. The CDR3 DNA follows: TGCGCCAGCGAGGCAGGGGCTGTCACAGATACGCAGTATTTT.

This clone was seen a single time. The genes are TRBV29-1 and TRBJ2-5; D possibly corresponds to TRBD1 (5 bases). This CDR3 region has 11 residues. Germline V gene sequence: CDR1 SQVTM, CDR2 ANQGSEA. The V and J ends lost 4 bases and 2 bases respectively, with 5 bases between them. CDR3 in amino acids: CSVGQQETQYF. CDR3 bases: TGCAGCGTTGGACAGCAAGAGACCCAGTACTTC.

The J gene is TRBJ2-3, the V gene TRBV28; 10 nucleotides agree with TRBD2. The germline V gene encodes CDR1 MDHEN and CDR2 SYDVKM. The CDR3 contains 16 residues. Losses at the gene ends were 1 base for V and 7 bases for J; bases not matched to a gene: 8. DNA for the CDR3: TGTGCCAGCAGTTTATTCAGACTAGCGGGTGGTAATACGCAGTATTTT. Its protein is CASSLFRLAGGNTQYF.

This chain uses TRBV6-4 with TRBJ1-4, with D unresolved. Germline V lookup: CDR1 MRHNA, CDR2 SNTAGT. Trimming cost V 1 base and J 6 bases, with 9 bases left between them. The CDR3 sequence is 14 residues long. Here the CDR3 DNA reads TGTGCCAGCAGTGACTACCTCGGGGATGAAAAACTGTTTTTT. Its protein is CASSDYLGDEKLFF.

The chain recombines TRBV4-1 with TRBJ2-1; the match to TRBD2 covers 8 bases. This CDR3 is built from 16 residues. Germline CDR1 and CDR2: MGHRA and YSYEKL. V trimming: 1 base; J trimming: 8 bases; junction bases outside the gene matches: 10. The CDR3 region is CASSQGQGPGGDEQFF. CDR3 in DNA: TGCGCCAGCAGCCAAGGCCAGGGACCCGGGGGGGATGAGCAGTTCTTC.

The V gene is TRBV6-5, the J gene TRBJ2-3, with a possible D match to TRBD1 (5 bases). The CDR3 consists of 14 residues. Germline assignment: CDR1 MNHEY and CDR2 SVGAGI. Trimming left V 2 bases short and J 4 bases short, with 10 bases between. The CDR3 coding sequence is TGTGCCAGCAGTTACGTTCCGACAGCAGATACGCAGTATTTT. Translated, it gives CASSYVPTADTQYF.

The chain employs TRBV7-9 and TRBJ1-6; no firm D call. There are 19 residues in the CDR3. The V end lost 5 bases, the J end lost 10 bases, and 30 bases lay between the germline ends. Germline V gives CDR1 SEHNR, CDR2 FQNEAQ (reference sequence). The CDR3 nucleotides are TGTGCCAGCAGCCGAGTGGGCACCCGGGAGGAACCGTTAATCTCACCCCTCCACTTT. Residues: CASSRVGTREEPLISPLHF.

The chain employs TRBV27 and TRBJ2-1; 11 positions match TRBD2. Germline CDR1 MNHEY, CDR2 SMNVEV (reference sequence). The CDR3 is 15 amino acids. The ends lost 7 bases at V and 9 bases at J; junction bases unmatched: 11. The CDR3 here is CASNTRGLAGGEQFF. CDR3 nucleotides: TGTGCCAGCAACACACGTGGACTAGCGGGTGGTGAGCAGTTCTTC.

Here the CDR3 reads CASTRDTYNEQFF. In nucleotides, the CDR3 is TGTGCCAGCACCCGGGACACCTACAATGAGCAGTTCTTC. The rearrangement links TRBV2 to TRBJ2-1; maybe TRBD1 (6 bases). This CDR3 region has 13 residues. Germline V gene sequence: CDR1 SNHLY, CDR2 FYNNEI. The V end was cut by 7 bases, the J end by 2 bases, with 9 bases between.